A selection of T cell receptor beta chains follows, all from one sample in a study of graft-versus-host responses after intestinal transplantation. Libraries were prepared by immunoSEQ multiplex PCR; TCRdb keeps only in-frame clonotypes and omits some of them. The table has fewer than 15,000 clones, 84% seen once; the top ten hold roughly a quarter. Material: PBMCs, obtained after intestinal transplantation. The receptor source for this set is a human patient who received an intestinal transplant, so some T cells may come from the graft donor. CDR3s include the opening cysteine and the closing phenylalanine or tryptophan. A D gene is named only where the DNA matches it firmly. The size of a clone is reported for some rows only, either as once, few or many, or as a class for expanded clones.

v_gene	j_gene	d_gene	abundance	CDR3nt	CDR3aa
TRBV11-3	TRBJ2-1	TRBD2	NA	TGTGCCAGCAGCGCAGCCGGGACTAGCGGGAATAATGAGCAGTTCTTC	CASSAAGTSGNNEQFF
TRBV5-1	TRBJ1-4	NA	NA	TGCGCCAGCAGCCCCAGTACGGCCCTTAATGAAAAACTGTTTTTT	CASSPSTALNEKLFF
TRBV27	TRBJ1-1	NA	NA	TGTGCCAGCAGCTTCGCCGACAACACTGAAGCTTTCTTT	CASSFADNTEAFF
TRBV28	TRBJ2-7	NA	NA	TGTGCCAGCAGTTTCAGAGGGCTGGGTTACGAGCAGTACTTC	CASSFRGLGYEQYF
TRBV19	TRBJ2-1	NA	NA	TGTGCCAGTAGTGTCGGGACTCAGGTGAATGAGCAGTTCTTC	CASSVGTQVNEQFF
TRBV5-3	TRBJ1-2	NA	NA	TGTGCCAGAAGCTTGGGGGGCTGCTATGGCTACACCTTC	CARSLGGCYGYTF
TRBV18	TRBJ2-5	TRBD2	NA	TGTGCCAGCCAAAGGACTAGCGGGGAGACCCAGTACTTC	CASQRTSGETQYF
TRBV5-1	TRBJ1-2	TRBD1	few	TGCGCCAGCAGCTCCAATGGACAGGGTTGGGATGGCTACACCTTC	CASSSNGQGWDGYTF
TRBV6-5	TRBJ2-2	NA	NA	TGTGCCAGCAGCCACGGCGACGGCACCGGGGAGCTGTTTTTT	CASSHGDGTGELFF
TRBV6-5	TRBJ1-4	NA	NA	TGTGCCAGCAGTTTCGGAGGGGGGAATGAAAAACTGTTTTTT	CASSFGGGNEKLFF
TRBV14	TRBJ2-1	NA	once	TGTGCCAGCAGTAGACCTGGCGGGTCCTACAATGAGCAGTTCTTC	CASSRPGGSYNEQFF
TRBV18	TRBJ2-7	TRBD2	NA	TGTGCCAGCTCACTCGCGTCCCCGGGAGGTCCCTACGAGCAGTACTTC	CASSLASPGGPYEQYF
TRBV5-1	TRBJ1-2	NA	NA	TGCGCCAGCAGCCCCCGGCTCGAGGGCTATGGCTACACCTTC	CASSPRLEGYGYTF
TRBV19	TRBJ2-3	TRBD1	NA	TGTGCCAGTTCCACAGGGGGCGCCGCAGATACGCAGTATTTT	CASSTGGAADTQYF
TRBV7-8	TRBJ1-1	NA	NA	TGTGCCAGCAGCAAGGGTCACACGAACACTGAAGCTTTCTTT	CASSKGHTNTEAFF
TRBV18	TRBJ2-1	TRBD2	NA	TGTGCCAGCTCACCCTCGACTAGCGGGGAGGGGTTCTACAATGAGCAGTTCTTC	CASSPSTSGEGFYNEQFF
TRBV4-1	TRBJ2-1	NA	NA	TGCGCCAGCAGCCAAGTCCAAGGCAATGAGCAGTTCTTC	CASSQVQGNEQFF
TRBV7-2	TRBJ1-2	NA	NA	TGTGCCAGCAGCTCAGGGTTCGACTATGGCTACACCTTC	CASSSGFDYGYTF
TRBV19	TRBJ2-1	NA	NA	TGTGCCAGTAGTATAGGGGATAATGAGCAGTTCTTC	CASSIGDNEQFF
TRBV11-2	TRBJ2-2	TRBD2	NA	TGTGCCAGCAGCTCCACCACTAGCGCCTCGAACACCGGGGAGCTGTTTTTT	CASSSTTSASNTGELFF
TRBV2	TRBJ2-7	NA	NA	TGTGCCAGCAATGGACCATCCTACGAGCAGTACTTC	CASNGPSYEQYF
TRBV5-1	TRBJ2-1	TRBD1	NA	TGCGCCAGCAGCTTGGCGCTTCGGGACAGGGTACACAGTGAGCAGTTCTTC	CASSLALRDRVHSEQFF
TRBV6-6	TRBJ2-7	NA	NA	TGTGCCAGCAGTTACGGGCAGCCCACCTCCTACGAGCAGTACTTC	CASSYGQPTSYEQYF
TRBV9	TRBJ2-5	NA	NA	TGTGCCAGCAGCGTTAGTGGGGGGTGGGAGACCCAGTACTTC	CASSVSGGWETQYF
TRBV6-1	TRBJ1-1	NA	NA	TGTGCCAGCAGTGAAGTGTGGGCACGGGACACTGAAGCTTTCTTT	CASSEVWARDTEAFF
TRBV7-9	TRBJ2-4	NA	NA	TGTGCCAGCAGCCCACCGACAGGAGCCAAAAACATTCAGTACTTC	CASSPPTGAKNIQYF
TRBV19	TRBJ2-3	TRBD1	NA	TGTGCCAGTAGCCCGCACCCGGGGACAGGGGGCACAGATACGCAGTATTTT	CASSPHPGTGGTDTQYF
TRBV19	TRBJ1-2	TRBD1	NA	TGTGCCAGTAGTGATACAGGGGGTAAGGATGGCTACACCTTC	CASSDTGGKDGYTF
TRBV6-6	TRBJ2-6	NA	once	TGCGCCAGCAGTTACTCAGGGTCTGGGGCCAACGTCCTGACTTTC	CASSYSGSGANVLTF
TRBV6-1	TRBJ2-3	NA	NA	TGTGCCAGCAGTGAATACGGCAGCAGCACAGATACGCAGTATTTT	CASSEYGSSTDTQYF
TRBV21-1	TRBJ1-5	NA	NA	TGTGCCAGCAGCACCAAGCGGACAGGGGTTAGCAATCAGCCCCAGCATTTT	CASSTKRTGVSNQPQHF
TRBV9	TRBJ2-5	TRBD2	few	TGTGCCAGCAGCCTTCGGACTAGCGGGATGGGGGAGACCCAGTACTTC	CASSLRTSGMGETQYF
TRBV6-1	TRBJ2-1	TRBD2	NA	TGTGCCAGCAGTGAAGATAGCGGGATTTACAATGAGCAGTTCTTC	CASSEDSGIYNEQFF
TRBV2	TRBJ1-3	NA	NA	TGTGCCAGCAGTGAAACCTTCAGGGGTTATTCGGGAAACACCATATATTTT	CASSETFRGYSGNTIYF
TRBV6-1	TRBJ2-1	NA	few	TGTGCCAGCACCCCAATCGGGACTGTCAATGAGCAGTTCTTC	CASTPIGTVNEQFF
TRBV4-2	TRBJ1-4	TRBD1	NA	TGTGCCAGCAGCCAACTATTTCAGGGGGCTGATGAAAAACTGTTTTTT	CASSQLFQGADEKLFF
TRBV5-4	TRBJ1-2	NA	once	TGTGCCAGCAGCTTGGACAGGAAGGGCTACACCTTC	CASSLDRKGYTF
TRBV6-1	TRBJ2-5	TRBD1	NA	TGTGCCAGCAGCCTGGTACAGGGGTTGGGAGAGACCCAGTACTTC	CASSLVQGLGETQYF
TRBV19	TRBJ1-1	NA	NA	TGTGCCAGTAGTACAGTAGACGGGACTGAAGCTTTCTTT	CASSTVDGTEAFF
TRBV18	TRBJ2-7	TRBD2	NA	TGTGCCAGCTCACCCAAGCGGGAGCGGGGCAACGAGCAGTACTTC	CASSPKRERGNEQYF
TRBV10-3	TRBJ2-2	NA	NA	TGTGCCATCAGTGAAGAGGGTACTAACACCGGGGAGCTGTTTTTT	CAISEEGTNTGELFF
TRBV25-1	TRBJ1-3	NA	NA	TGTGCCAGCAGTGAAGGTAGAAACACCATATATTTT	CASSEGRNTIYF